The 30 T cell receptor beta chains reported below all come from one sample, sequenced in a study of cytomegalovirus exposure and HLA in healthy donors. Researchers ran the PCR with 60 Vbeta and 13 Jbeta primers. TCRdb's copy holds only in-frame clones and misses some; the assay was immunoSEQ multiplex PCR. The sample has 150,000 to 200,000 clones, approximately 80% seen once. The material sequenced was PBMCs. The receptor source for this set is a woman between 35 and 50 years old in good health and CMV-seronegative.

The chain links TRBV18 to TRBJ1-6, with D possibly TRBD1 on 6 matching bases. This CDR3 is built from 14 residues. CDR1 is KGHSH and CDR2 is LQKENI in the germline V gene. V shed 5 bases and J shed 9 bases, with 14 bases lying between them. This chain's CDR3 is CASSTITGSSPLHF. CDR3 nucleotide sequence: TGTGCCAGCTCAACAATAACAGGGAGTTCACCCCTCCACTTT.

This clone was recorded only once. The chain uses TRBV7-2 and TRBJ2-3; 8 bases are a match to TRBD2. The V segment lost 5 bases and the J segment 2 bases; nucleotides outside the gene matches: 6. The germline CDR1 and CDR2 sequences are SGHTA and FQGNSA. There are 15 residues in the CDR3. CDR3 in amino acids: CASSVSGGDTDTQYF. CDR3 DNA: TGTGCCAGCAGCGTCAGCGGGGGAGACACAGATACGCAGTATTTT.

The chain has TRBV9 and TRBJ2-2; perhaps TRBD2 as D (5 bases). The CDR3 totals 13 residues. V lost 4 bases to trimming and J lost 5 bases, with 9 bases between them. Germline V gene lookup returns CDR1 SGDLS and CDR2 YYNGEE. Here the CDR3 reads CASSLLATGELFF. In nucleotides, the CDR3 is TGTGCCAGCAGCCTATTAGCGACCGGGGAGCTGTTTTTT.

This clone turned up a few times. This rearrangement joins TRBV9 to TRBJ1-5; 9 bases are shared with TRBD1. Germline loops: CDR1 SGDLS, CDR2 YYNGEE. J gave up 7 bases and V 4 bases, and 6 bases lay outside the gene matches. This CDR3 has 14 amino acids. CDR3: CASSPGTGSQPQHF. The CDR3 nucleotides read TGTGCCAGCAGCCCCGGGACAGGGTCCCAGCCCCAGCATTTT.

Turning to this clone: Relative to the germline gene, one junction end is altered; a read error may explain this. The CDR3 DNA reads as TGCAGCGTTGAGCCGGCTGGGGCCAACGGCCTGACTTTC. This encodes CSVEPAGANGLTF. The chain carries TRBV29-1 and TRBJ2-6; perhaps TRBD1 as D (5 bases). The germline CDR1 and CDR2 sequences are SQVTM and ANQGSEA. CDR3 length equals 13 residues.

The chain uses TRBV9 and TRBJ2-2, with D possibly being TRBD2 (6 bases). Germline V gene sequence: CDR1 SGDLS, CDR2 YYNGEE. V lost 5 bases and J lost 2, with 7 bases in between. The CDR3 contains 13 residues. The CDR3 region has the DNA TGTGCCAGCAGGGGGGGTAACACCGGGGAGCTGTTTTTT. Translation gives CASRGGNTGELFF. The whole variable domain, remainder taken from reference TRBV9 and TRBJ2-2, is DSGVTQTPKHLITATGQRVTLRCSPRSGDLSVYWYQQSLDQGLQFLIQYYNGEERAKGNILERFSAQQFPDLHSELNLSSLELGDSALYFCASRGGNTGELFFGEGSRLTVL.

The rearrangement joins TRBV4-1 to TRBJ1-5, with TRBD1 matching 7 bases. V trimming: 0 bases; J trimming: 3 bases; junction bases outside the gene matches: 8. Germline values: CDR1 MGHRA, CDR2 YSYEKL. The CDR3 loop spans 17 amino acids. Written as DNA, the CDR3 is TGCGCCAGCAGCCAAGACCCAGACAGGGAGGACAATCAGCCCCAGCATTTT. Translation: CASSQDPDREDNQPQHF.

There are a few counts of this clone. The rearrangement links TRBV9 to TRBJ2-7; weak D call: TRBD2 (5 bases). Looked up from germline, CDR1 is SGDLS and CDR2 is YYNGEE. V was trimmed by 4 bases and J by 3 bases, leaving 11 bases between them. There are 13 residues in the CDR3. The CDR3: CASSPSRGYEQYF. CDR3 in DNA: TGTGCCAGCAGCCCGAGCCGGGGCTACGAGCAGTACTTC.

In this sample, this clone turned up once. The chain couples TRBV10-3 to TRBJ1-4; D ambiguous. V was shortened by 4 bases and J by 8 bases, with 17 bases between the two germline ends. Germline V lookup: CDR1 ENHRY, CDR2 SYGVKD. The CDR3 covers 15 residues. The CDR3 sequence: CAISAGSLGREKLFF. The DNA for the CDR3 is TGTGCCATCAGTGCGGGGTCACTAGGGCGGGAAAAACTGTTTTTT.

The V and J genes are TRBV27 and TRBJ2-7, with a weak D call TRBD2 (5 bases). Trimming shortened V by 3 bases and J by 7 bases, and 13 bases separated the two germline ends. Germline CDR1 MNHEY, CDR2 SMNVEV (reference sequence). The CDR3 loop spans 13 amino acids. The CDR3 reads CASSFGVSREQYF. CDR3 sequence (DNA): TGTGCCAGCAGTTTCGGGGTCTCAAGGGAGCAGTACTTC.

This chain uses TRBV19 with TRBJ1-1; no firm D call. The CDR3 is 11 residues long. The V and J ends lost 6 bases and 6 bases respectively, with 8 bases between them. Germline CDR1 is LNHDA and CDR2 is SQIVND (reference sequence). CDR3 in DNA: TGTGCCAGTAGCGAGGGAGCTGAAGCTTTCTTT. It encodes CASSEGAEAFF. The complete variable domain, with remaining parts taken from reference TRBV19 and TRBJ1-1, reads DGGITQSPKYLFRKEGQNVTLSCEQNLNHDAMYWYRQDPGQGLRLIYYSQIVNDFQKGDIAEGYSVSREKKESFPLTVTSAQKNPTAFYLCASSEGAEAFFGQGTRLTVV.

The chain employs TRBV4-1 and TRBJ2-5; 7 bases match TRBD1. CDR1 and CDR2 from the germline V gene are MGHRA and YSYEKL. This CDR3 has 16 amino acids. Unmatched junction bases numbered 8, after V lost 3 bases and J lost 1 base. CDR3 sequence (DNA): TGCGCCAGCAGCCATACCTACGGGACAGCCCAAGAGACCCAGTACTTC. Its protein is CASSHTYGTAQETQYF.

The CDR3 is CASSPPGTGGYEQYF. For the CDR3, the DNA is TGTGCCAGCAGTCCCCCGGGGACAGGGGGATACGAGCAGTACTTC. The genes are TRBV28 and TRBJ2-7, with 11 nucleotides matching TRBD1. The V gene end was trimmed by 5 bases and the J gene end by 4 bases; junction bases not matched to a gene: 7. Germline V gene sequence: CDR1 MDHEN, CDR2 SYDVKM. The CDR3 covers 15 residues.

On this clone itself: At one end, the junction sequence differs from germline, possibly due to a read error. The chain combines TRBV7-9 with TRBJ2-6, with TRBD1 as a possible D gene (6 bases). This CDR3 is 16 amino acids long. Germline CDR1 SEHNR, CDR2 FQNEAQ (reference sequence). CDR3 nucleotides: TGTGCCAGCAGCCCATTCCGACAGGTCGGGGCCAACGGCCTGACTTTC. Protein: CASSPFRQVGANGLTF.

With respect to this clone: Different DNA sequences within this sample yield the same CDR3. V gene TRBV5-1 combines with J gene TRBJ2-2, with D uncertain. From germline, CDR1 is SGHRS and CDR2 YFSETQ. The CDR3 is made up of 11 amino acids. V lost 1 base, J lost 8 bases, and 3 bases lay in between. DNA for the CDR3: TGCGCCAGCAGCTTGTCAGGGGAGCTGTTTTTT. It encodes CASSLSGELFF.

The chain links TRBV7-2 to TRBJ1-2; no clear D gene. V dropped 0 bases and J dropped 5 bases, with 13 bases sitting between them. Germline lookup yields CDR1 SGHTA and CDR2 FQGNSA. This CDR3 is built from 15 residues. CDR3 region: CASSLAETRLYGYTF. The CDR3 DNA reads TGTGCCAGCAGCTTAGCCGAGACCAGACTATATGGCTACACCTTC. Full variable domain (missing parts from reference TRBV7-2 and TRBJ1-2): GAGVSQSPSNKVTEKGKDVELRCDPISGHTALYWYRQSLGQGLEFLIYFQGNSAPDKSGLPSDRFSAERTGGSVSTLTIQRTQQEDSAVYLCASSLAETRLYGYTFGSGTRLTVV.

This clone was seen a handful of times. The genes are TRBV6-1 and TRBJ2-1, with 14 nucleotides matching TRBD2. CDR1 is MNHNS and CDR2 is SASEGT in the germline V gene. The CDR3 has 17 residues. V was pared by 4 bases and J by 8 bases, with 10 bases of the junction left unmatched. CDR3 region: CASSAPRLAGGIHEQFF. The CDR3 bases are TGTGCCAGCAGTGCTCCACGACTAGCGGGGGGGATCCATGAGCAGTTCTTC.

This rearrangement joins TRBV19 to TRBJ2-3, with 12 bases that match TRBD1. This CDR3 is built from 16 residues. Germline loops: CDR1 LNHDA, CDR2 SQIVND (reference sequence). V was pared by 5 bases and J by 6 bases, with 9 bases of the junction left unmatched. CDR3 sequence reads: CASSATGTGGRDTQYF. The CDR3 nucleotides are TGTGCCAGTAGTGCCACCGGGACAGGGGGCCGCGATACGCAGTATTTT.

This chain connects TRBV6-4 to TRBJ2-3; TRBD2 aligns across 8 bases. With V trimmed by 0 bases and J by 4 bases, 6 bases remained unmatched. Germline CDR1 and CDR2: MRHNA and SNTAGT. CDR3 length equals 16 residues. DNA for the CDR3: TGTGCCAGCAGTGACTCGAGCGGGAGTCTCTCAGATACGCAGTATTTT. Translated, it gives CASSDSSGSLSDTQYF.

Remarks on this clone: A junction boundary mismatches the germline segment, possibly from a read error. DNA of the CDR3: TGTGCCAGCAATGAAAGGACAGCTAACTATGGCTACACCTTC. Protein: CASNERTANYGYTF. This chain uses TRBV2 with TRBJ1-2, with TRBD1 as a possible D gene (6 bases). The CDR3 covers 14 residues. CDR1 and CDR2 (germline): SNHLY, FYNNEI.

The DNA of the CDR3 is TGTGCCAGCAGCTTAACCCTGGGACCGCAGGGGGACAATGAGCAGTTCTTC. This codes for CASSLTLGPQGDNEQFF. The V and J genes are TRBV11-3 and TRBJ2-1, with 7 bases aligning to TRBD1. This CDR3 is 17 amino acids long. Looked up from germline, CDR1 is SGHNT and CDR2 is YENEEA. Trimming at V came to 2 bases and at J to 5 bases, leaving 12 bases not matched to a gene.

The chain is built from TRBV15 and TRBJ2-5; no clear D gene. The CDR3 loop spans 14 amino acids. Trimming took off 0 bases at V and 7 bases at J, with 12 bases between the two ends. Germline loops: CDR1 LNHNV, CDR2 YYDKDF (reference sequence). This chain's CDR3 is CATSREDGGGTQYF. The CDR3 DNA is TGTGCCACCAGCAGAGAAGATGGCGGTGGGACCCAGTACTTC.

The chain uses TRBV6-6 and TRBJ1-1; D not resolved. Trimming pared 5 bases from V and 0 bases from J, leaving 7 bases between. The CDR3 length is 13 residues. Germline CDR1 MNHNY, CDR2 SVGAGI (reference sequence). The CDR3 bases are TGTGCCAGCAGTAAATACTTGAACACTGAAGCTTTCTTT. Translated: CASSKYLNTEAFF.

This chain uses TRBV6-6 with TRBJ2-3, with 10 positions matching TRBD2. Looked up from germline, CDR1 is MNHNY and CDR2 is SVGAGI (reference sequence). The CDR3 contains 16 residues. J lost 3 bases, V lost 2 bases, and 5 bases had no gene match. In DNA, the CDR3 is TGTGCCAGCAGTTACCGCGGGGGACTAGCGACAGATACGCAGTATTTT. Translation gives CASSYRGGLATDTQYF.

In its sample, this clone was seen once. The rearrangement joins TRBV29-1 to TRBJ2-3; 12 bases map to TRBD2. The V segment lost 7 bases and the J segment 0 bases; nucleotides outside the gene matches: 2. Germline V gives CDR1 SQVTM, CDR2 ANQGSEA. The CDR3 runs to 14 residues. The CDR3 reads CSAGLAGSTDTQYF. CDR3 in DNA: TGCAGCGCCGGACTAGCGGGGAGCACAGATACGCAGTATTTT.

The chain couples TRBV2 to TRBJ2-7; 11 nucleotides match TRBD2. The CDR3 runs 15 residues. The V and J ends lost 0 bases and 7 bases, in that order; junction bases with no gene match: 5. Germline V gene data show CDR1 as SNHLY and CDR2 as FYNNEI. DNA for the CDR3: TGTGCCAGCAGTGAAGCGCTAGCGGGAGGTTTAGAGCAGTACTTC. Encoded protein: CASSEALAGGLEQYF.

The chain carries TRBV7-2 and TRBJ1-5, with 7 positions matching TRBD1. The germline V gene has CDR1 SGHTA and CDR2 FQGNSA. The CDR3 runs to 15 residues. V was pared by 5 bases and J by 3 bases, with 7 bases of the junction left unmatched. CDR3 nucleotide sequence: TGTGCCAGCAGCCCCTACGGGACAGACAATCAGCCCCAGCATTTT. This codes for CASSPYGTDNQPQHF.

This clone showed up just once. The chain has TRBV7-9 and TRBJ1-2, with a tentative D call TRBD1 (5 bases). Germline loops: CDR1 SEHNR, CDR2 FQNEAQ (reference sequence). Between the trimmed V and J ends, which lost 5 bases and 1 base, there was a span of 11 bases. The length of the CDR3 is 14 residues. In DNA form, the CDR3 reads TGTGCCAGCAGCCCCACAGGAAATAACTATGGCTACACCTTC. It specifies CASSPTGNNYGYTF.

The CDR3 region is CASSVGLAGGYEQYF. CDR3 nucleotide sequence: TGTGCCAGCAGCGTAGGCCTAGCGGGAGGGTACGAGCAGTACTTC. J is TRBJ2-7 and V is TRBV9; 12 bases are a match to TRBD2. Germline V CDR1 and CDR2: SGDLS, YYNGEE. Trimming cost V 0 bases and J 4 bases; bases outside gene matches: 2. The CDR3 spans 15 residues.

The CDR3 spells CASSLWGREVNIQYF. CDR3 nucleotide sequence: TGCGCCAGCAGCTTGTGGGGAAGGGAGGTAAACATTCAGTACTTC. The chain combines TRBV5-1 with TRBJ2-4, with a tentative D call TRBD2 (6 bases). Germline CDR1 and CDR2: SGHRS and YFSETQ. The ends were cut back, 1 base at V and 6 bases at J, with 14 bases in the middle. The CDR3 runs 15 residues. Drawing the rest from reference TRBV5-1 and TRBJ2-4, the complete variable domain is KAGVTQTPRYLIKTRGQQVTLSCSPISGHRSVSWYQQTPGQGLQFLFEYFSETQRNKGNFPGRFSGRQFSNSRSEMNVSTLELGDSALYLCASSLWGREVNIQYFGAGTRLSVL.